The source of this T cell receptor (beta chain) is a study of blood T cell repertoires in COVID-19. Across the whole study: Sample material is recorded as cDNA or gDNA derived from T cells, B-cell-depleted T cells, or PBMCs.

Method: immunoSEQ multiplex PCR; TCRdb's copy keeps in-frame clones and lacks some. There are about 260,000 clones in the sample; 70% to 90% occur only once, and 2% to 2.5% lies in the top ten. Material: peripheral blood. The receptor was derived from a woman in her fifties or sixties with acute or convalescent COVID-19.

CDR3 amino acids: CASSLRLDVEFF. The CDR3 DNA reads as TGTGCCAGCAGCTTAAGACTAGATGTGGAGTTCTTC. J is TRBJ2-1 and V is TRBV7-2; tentative D call: TRBD2 (6 bases). The V gene's germline CDR1 is SGHTA and CDR2 FQGNSA. Trimming took off 2 bases at V and 14 bases at J, with 13 bases between the two ends. CDR3 size: 12 residues.